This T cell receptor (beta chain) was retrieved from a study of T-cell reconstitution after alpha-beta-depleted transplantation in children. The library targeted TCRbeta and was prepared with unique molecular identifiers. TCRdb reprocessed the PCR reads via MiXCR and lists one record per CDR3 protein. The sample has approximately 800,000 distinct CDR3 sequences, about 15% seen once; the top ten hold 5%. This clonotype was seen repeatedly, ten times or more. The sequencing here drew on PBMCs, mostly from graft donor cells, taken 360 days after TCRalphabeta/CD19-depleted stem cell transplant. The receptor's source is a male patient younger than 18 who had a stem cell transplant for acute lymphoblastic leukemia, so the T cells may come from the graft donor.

Here the CDR3 DNA reads TGTGCCAGCAGCCAAGCCCTAGCGGGCCTTTTCGATGAGCAGTTCTTC. Protein product: CASSQALAGLFDEQFF. The chain carries TRBV3-1 and TRBJ2-1; 8 bases align to TRBD2. The CDR3 extends over 16 amino acids. CDR1 LGHDT and CDR2 YNNKEL come from the germline V gene (reference sequence). V trimming: 1 base; J trimming: 8 bases; junction bases outside the gene matches: 10.